This TCR beta chain was profiled in a study of CD8 T cell repertoires and HIV-1 epitope variants. Study in general: T cells were cultured for less than eleven days with cytokines added on days 3 and 7. Study-level results: Beta chains alone show antigen proliferation, not cytokine profile or function.

As regards this clone: Its antigen is unidentified. Sequence at one end of the junction differs from germline and may be a read error.

The CDR3 is 12 residues long. Germline V lookup: CDR1 SGHVS, CDR2 FQNEAQ. The repertoire was sequenced with immunoSEQ multiplex PCR; TCRdb's copy has only in-frame clones and lacks some. This table has almost 4,500 clones, around 68% appearing once. The chain uses TRBV7-8 and TRBJ1-1, with TRBD1 identical over 7 bases. What was sequenced was cultured CD8+ T cells derived from PBMCs. The sequence was collected from a male donor with HIV. The CDR3, as DNA: TGTGCCAGCAGCTTGCCCGACAGGGAAAGTCGGTTT. It encodes CASSLPDRESRF.